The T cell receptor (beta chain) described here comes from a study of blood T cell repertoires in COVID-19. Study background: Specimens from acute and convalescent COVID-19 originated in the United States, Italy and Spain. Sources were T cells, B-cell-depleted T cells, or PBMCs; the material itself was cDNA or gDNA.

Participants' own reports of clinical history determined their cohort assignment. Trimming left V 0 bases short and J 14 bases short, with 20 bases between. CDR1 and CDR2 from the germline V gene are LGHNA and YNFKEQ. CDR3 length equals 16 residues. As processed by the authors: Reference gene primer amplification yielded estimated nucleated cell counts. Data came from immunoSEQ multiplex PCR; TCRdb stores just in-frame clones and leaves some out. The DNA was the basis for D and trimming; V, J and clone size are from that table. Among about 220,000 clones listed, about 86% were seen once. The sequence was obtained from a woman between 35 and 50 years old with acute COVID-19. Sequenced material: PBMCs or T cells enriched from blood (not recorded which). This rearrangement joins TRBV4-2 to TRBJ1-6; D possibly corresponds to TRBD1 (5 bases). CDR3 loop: CASSQELRGLSLSLHF. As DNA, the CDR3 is TGTGCCAGCAGCCAAGAACTAAGGGGCCTCTCTTTATCCCTCCACTTT.